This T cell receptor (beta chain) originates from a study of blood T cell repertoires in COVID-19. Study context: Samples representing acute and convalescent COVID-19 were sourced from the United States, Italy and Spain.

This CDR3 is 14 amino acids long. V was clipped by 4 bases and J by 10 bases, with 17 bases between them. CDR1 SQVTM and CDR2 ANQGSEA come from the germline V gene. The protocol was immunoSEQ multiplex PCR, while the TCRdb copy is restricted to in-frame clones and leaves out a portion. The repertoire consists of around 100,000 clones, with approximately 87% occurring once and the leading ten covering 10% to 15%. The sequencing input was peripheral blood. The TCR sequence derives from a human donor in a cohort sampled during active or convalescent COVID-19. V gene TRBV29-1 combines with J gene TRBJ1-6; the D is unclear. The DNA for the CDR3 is TGCAGCGTTGGCGACATCGATGGAGGGTCACCCCTCCACTTT. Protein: CSVGDIDGGSPLHF.